This T cell receptor beta chain was profiled in a study of blood T cell repertoires in COVID-19. Study background: Samples of COVID-19 (acute and convalescent) were obtained from the United States, Italy and Spain. T cells, B-cell-depleted T cells, or PBMCs supplied cDNA or gDNA.

TCRdb's table, derived via immunoSEQ multiplex PCR, lists solely in-frame clones and lacks some. The repertoire includes under 200,000 clones, around 80% of them detected once, and about 6.5% sits in the top ten. Trimming stripped 3 bases from V and 9 bases from J, with 15 bases between. The germline V gene encodes CDR1 KGHSH and CDR2 LQKENI. There are 14 residues in the CDR3. The V call is TRBV18, the J call TRBJ2-1, with a possible D match to TRBD1 (5 bases). The receptor comes from a man between 65 and 85 years old with active or convalescent COVID-19. Sequenced: peripheral blood. CDR3 residues: CASSPLGRVGEQFF. The CDR3 nucleotides are TGTGCCAGCTCACCGCTGGGGCGAGTTGGTGAGCAGTTCTTC.